Included here is one T cell receptor beta chain sequence, with context. Selected positively for CCR7 and CD45RO-negative, naive CD8 cells excluded terminally differentiated effector memory CD45RA+ cells. The sample originates from a study of shared clonotypes between healthy human individuals. Repertoires were generated with immunoSEQ multiplex PCR, while TCRdb's copy carries only in-frame clones and drops some. Counted here are hundreds of thousands of clones, approximately 96% occurring once; the ten biggest clones make up less than 0.12%. Trimming cost V 1 base and J 3 bases, with 10 bases left between them. CDR3 length: 14 residues. Germline V gene sequence: CDR1 SGHRS, CDR2 YFSETQ.

This TCR was recovered from a woman aged 25 to 45 in good health. Sequenced material: naive CD8+ T cells sorted from blood. The chain couples TRBV5-1 to TRBJ1-2; no reliable D call. CDR3 protein: CASSLTEIHYGYTF. Written as DNA, the CDR3 is TGCGCCAGCAGCTTGACAGAGATACACTATGGCTACACCTTC.